The next 9 T cell receptor beta chains were all read from a single sample in a study of regulatory T cells in long-lasting Graves disease. CDR3-region Arm-PCR and iRepertoire HTBI primers produced the TCR beta libraries. TCRdb ran MiXCR on the multiplex PCR reads and lists one entry per CDR3 protein. Among about 450,000 distinct CDR3 sequences listed, roughly 15% were seen once. The time point denotes: newly diagnosed GD, antithyroid drugs for less than 3 months. Following extraction of RNA from PBMCs, that RNA was used to make the TCR library. This same sample was also part of a study on T cells in Graves' hyperthyroidism and ophthalmopathy.

The sample was peripheral blood mononuclear cells (PBMCs), taken at new diagnosis, from a patient treated with antithyroid drugs. These receptors all stem from a woman aged 25-40 years with Graves disease.

This clonotype was detected ten times or more. The chain is built from TRBV12-3 or TRBV12-4 and TRBJ1-1; D not certain. With 3 bases removed from V and 1 base from J, the gap between germline ends came to 9 bases. The CDR3 has 14 residues. The CDR3 region has the DNA TGTGCCAGCAGTTTTAGGCAGAGGAACACTGAAGCTTTCTTT. It specifies CASSFRQRNTEAFF.

This clonotype appeared many times. The rearrangement uses TRBV12-3 or TRBV12-4 and TRBJ1-5; D gene ambiguous. Trimming took off 0 bases at V and 6 bases at J, with 9 bases between the two ends. The CDR3 is 14 residues long. DNA of the CDR3: TGTGCCAGCAGTTTAGCGCGTTTGGGTCAGCCCCAGCATTTT. This encodes CASSLARLGQPQHF.

This clonotype was recorded many times. This chain uses TRBV6-5 with TRBJ2-7; 11 bases match TRBD2. The CDR3 sequence is 16 residues long. The germline V gene has CDR1 MNHEY and CDR2 SVGAGI. J was trimmed by 3 bases and V by 2 bases; bases with no gene match: 6. The CDR3 DNA follows: TGTGCCAGCAGTTACGGGGGGACTAGCGGAAACTACGAGCAGTACTTC. It translates to CASSYGGTSGNYEQYF.

With respect to this clonotype: This may stem from a read error, because a much larger clone lies one nucleotide away. V is TRBV12-3 or TRBV12-4 and J is TRBJ1-1; D ambiguous. V shed 3 bases and J shed 7 bases, with 9 bases lying between them. There are 12 residues in the CDR3. The DNA for the CDR3 is TGTGCCAGCAGTTTTAATAAGGGTGAAGCTTTCTTT. It codes for CASSFNKGEAFF.

This clonotype was seen only a few times. The V call is TRBV4-1, the J call TRBJ1-5, with 8 bases aligning to TRBD1. This CDR3 spans 16 amino acids. Trimming at V came to 3 bases and at J to 2 bases, leaving 6 bases not matched to a gene. The germline V gene has CDR1 MGHRA and CDR2 YSYEKL. The CDR3 sequence: CASSQDRETRNQPQHF. CDR3 nucleotides: TGCGCCAGCAGCCAGGACAGGGAGACGCGCAATCAGCCCCAGCATTTT.

This clonotype was seen only a few times. The V and J genes are TRBV29-1 and TRBJ1-1; D is possibly TRBD1 (5 bases). From germline, CDR1 is SQVTM and CDR2 ANQGSEA. The CDR3 extends over 11 amino acids. CDR3 DNA: TGCAGTGGGGGAGGAGGGGAAGGGGCTTTCTTT. Protein product: CSGGGGEGAFF.

In regard to this clonotype: The junction shows a germline mismatch at one end, possibly a read error. This chain links TRBV29-1 with TRBJ2-2, with TRBD1 matching 8 bases. The CDR3 is 14 amino acids. Germline lookup yields CDR1 SQVTM and CDR2 ANQGSEA. The CDR3 nucleotides are TGCAGCGTAGGGGGACAGGTGAACACCGAGGAGCTGTTTTTT. Amino acid sequence: CSVGGQVNTEELFF.

The chain couples TRBV7-9 to TRBJ1-4; D is uncertain. Germline V gives CDR1 SEHNR, CDR2 FQNEAQ (reference sequence). Trimming removed 1 base at V and 6 bases at J, with 6 bases between. CDR3 length equals 13 residues. The CDR3: CASSLGVDEKLFF. The CDR3 nucleotides read TGTGCCAGCAGCTTAGGCGTTGATGAAAAACTGTTTTTT.

On this clonotype: A much larger clone is a single base away; this may be a read error. The genes are TRBV13 and TRBJ2-7, with 8 bases identical to TRBD2. In germline, CDR1 is PRHDT, CDR2 FYEKMQ (reference sequence). CDR3 length equals 16 residues. V shed 0 bases, J shed 5 bases, and the junction held 9 bases outside the gene matches. The CDR3 region has the DNA TGTGCCAGCAGCTTAGGCCGGGGGGGAGGGCCCCACGAGCAGTACTTC. Residues: CASSLGRGGGPHEQYF.